These 29 T cell receptor beta chains share one sample of origin, sequenced in a study of cytomegalovirus exposure and HLA in healthy donors. PCR was performed using 60 Vbeta and 13 Jbeta primers. Sequencing was performed with immunoSEQ multiplex PCR; in TCRdb, only in-frame clones are kept and a portion is missing. In the table there are 200,000 to 250,000 clones, about 74% of which are singletons. The sequencing sample was made of PBMCs. Every receptor here comes from a man aged 40-49 years in good health and CMV-seronegative.

The V call is TRBV7-9, the J call TRBJ1-5; a possible D gene is TRBD1 (5 bases). Germline V CDR1 and CDR2: SEHNR, FQNEAQ (reference sequence). CDR3 length equals 15 residues. V lost 5 bases, J lost 2 bases, and 13 bases lay in between. The chain's CDR3 is CASSPAGHGNQPQHF. DNA of the CDR3: TGTGCCAGCAGCCCAGCCGGACACGGCAATCAGCCCCAGCATTTT.

V gene TRBV5-6 combines with J gene TRBJ2-3; 9 nucleotides match TRBD1. The CDR3 length is 13 residues. CDR1 and CDR2 (germline): SGHDT, YYEEEE. The trim removed 7 bases at V and 4 bases at J, leaving 4 bases unmatched. The CDR3 nucleotides read TGTGCCAGCGTTAGGACAGGGGCAGATACGCAGTATTTT. Translated, it gives CASVRTGADTQYF. Using reference TRBV5-6 and TRBJ2-3 for the parts outside the CDR3, the full variable domain is DAGVTQSPTHLIKTRGQQVTLRCSPKSGHDTVSWYQQALGQGPQFIFQYYEEEERQRGNFPDRFSGHQFPNYSSELNVNALLLGDSALYLCASVRTGADTQYFGPGTRLTVL.

The chain is built from TRBV29-1 and TRBJ2-7; maybe TRBD1 (6 bases). Germline values: CDR1 SQVTM, CDR2 ANQGSEA. CDR3 length: 12 residues. The V end lost 5 bases, the J end lost 5 bases, and 13 bases lay between the germline ends. The CDR3 DNA is TGCAGCGTTTCCGGGACAAAGAACGAGCAGTACTTC. The encoded protein is CSVSGTKNEQYF.

V gene TRBV18 combines with J gene TRBJ2-1; D may be TRBD2 (5 bases). Trimming removed 5 bases at V and 5 bases at J, with 13 bases between. The CDR3 length is 14 residues. Germline V CDR1 and CDR2: KGHSH, LQKENI. The chain's CDR3 is CASSFADSHNEQFF. The CDR3 region has the DNA TGTGCCAGCTCATTCGCGGACTCGCACAATGAGCAGTTCTTC.

This clone came up once. The rearrangement uses TRBV7-6 and TRBJ1-3; 7 positions agree with TRBD1. The CDR3 has 15 amino acids. With V trimmed by 1 base and J by 7 bases, 7 bases remained unmatched. Germline V gives CDR1 SGHVS, CDR2 FNYEAQ. The CDR3 region has the DNA TGTGCCAGCAGCTTAGGACAGGGACAACGTAACACCATATATTTT. This gives the protein CASSLGQGQRNTIYF.

The chain is built from TRBV9 and TRBJ1-3; TRBD1 agrees at 7 bases. The CDR3 has 17 residues. CDR1 SGDLS and CDR2 YYNGEE come from the germline V gene. V trimming: 0 bases; J trimming: 3 bases; junction bases outside the gene matches: 9. The CDR3 here is CASSVVGGPQIGNTIYF. The CDR3 DNA follows: TGTGCCAGCAGCGTAGTAGGGGGCCCCCAAATTGGAAACACCATATATTTT.

J is TRBJ2-7 and V is TRBV4-1; the match to TRBD1 covers 10 bases. CDR1 and CDR2 (germline): MGHRA, YSYEKL. This CDR3 region has 15 residues. J was trimmed by 4 bases and V by 1 base; bases with no gene match: 4. CDR3 coding DNA: TGCGCCAGCAGCCAAGGGACGGACAGGGGGTACGAGCAGTACTTC. The encoded protein is CASSQGTDRGYEQYF.

Worth noting for this clone: The junction shows a germline mismatch at one end, possibly a read error. The chain has TRBV6-5 and TRBJ1-4; no firm D call. Germline assignment: CDR1 MNHEY and CDR2 SVGAGI. The CDR3 totals 15 residues. The CDR3 nucleotides are TGTGCCAGCAGCTACTCCGGGTCCATGGGTGAAAAACTGTTTTTT. Translated, it gives CASSYSGSMGEKLFF.

The chain links TRBV28 to TRBJ2-7; TRBD2 might be the D (5 bases). From germline, CDR1 is MDHEN and CDR2 SYDVKM. There are 14 residues in the CDR3. Trimming left V 7 bases short and J 2 bases short, with 15 bases between. CDR3 bases: TGTGCCAGCACCCCCTACGGACTTGCCTACGAGCAGTACTTC. Its protein is CASTPYGLAYEQYF.

This clone was counted between two and nine times. This sequence joins TRBV7-3 and TRBJ1-2; perhaps TRBD1 as D (6 bases). The V and J ends lost 5 bases and 8 bases respectively, with 15 bases between them. The CDR3 consists of 13 residues. Looked up from germline, CDR1 is SGHTA and CDR2 is FQGTGA. CDR3 sequence: CASSQQGTGGYTF. In nucleotides, the CDR3 is TGTGCCAGCAGCCAGCAGGGGACGGGGGGCTACACCTTC.

This clone was observed a handful of times. V and J are TRBV18 and TRBJ2-7, with TRBD1 identical over 8 bases. From germline, CDR1 is KGHSH and CDR2 LQKENI. V shed 3 bases, J shed 0 bases, and the junction held 10 bases outside the gene matches. The CDR3 is 17 amino acids. Written as DNA, the CDR3 is TGTGCCAGCTCACCTATCGCCCGGACAGGGAACTCCTACGAGCAGTACTTC. Amino acids: CASSPIARTGNSYEQYF.

A single count supports this clone. The rearrangement joins TRBV25-1 to TRBJ2-7, with TRBD2 as a possible D gene (6 bases). Deletions cut 6 bases from V and 3 bases from J, with 15 bases between. The CDR3 extends over 14 amino acids. Germline values: CDR1 MGHDK, CDR2 SYGVNS. The CDR3: CASRTGRGFYEQYF. The CDR3 DNA reads TGTGCCAGCAGAACGGGACGGGGGTTCTACGAGCAGTACTTC.

The J gene is TRBJ2-7, the V gene TRBV7-2; TRBD1 matches at 8 bases. J gave up 1 base and V 5 bases, and 4 bases lay outside the gene matches. CDR3 length: 14 residues. The germline gives CDR1 SGHTA, CDR2 FQGNSA. CDR3 sequence (DNA): TGTGCCAGCAGCCCTACAGGGGGGTCCTACGAGCAGTACTTC. It encodes CASSPTGGSYEQYF.

This rearrangement joins TRBV5-4 to TRBJ1-1, with TRBD1 matching over 8 bases. There are 12 residues in the CDR3. The germline V gene encodes CDR1 SGHNT and CDR2 YYREEE (reference sequence). V lost 4 bases and J lost 8; bases outside the gene matches: 4. CDR3 sequence reads: CASSAGQGEAFF. The CDR3 region has the DNA TGTGCCAGCAGCGCCGGACAGGGAGAAGCTTTCTTT.

There are a few counts of this clone. This sequence joins TRBV7-6 and TRBJ2-2; 7 bases align to TRBD1. V shed 5 bases, J shed 5 bases, and the junction held 5 bases outside the gene matches. This CDR3 is 14 amino acids long. CDR1 and CDR2 (germline): SGHVS, FNYEAQ. The CDR3 DNA follows: TGTGCCAGCAGCGGGGGACAGAGGACCGGGGAGCTGTTTTTT. This encodes CASSGGQRTGELFF.

J is TRBJ2-1 and V is TRBV19; 8 positions match TRBD2. The trim removed 5 bases at V and 8 bases at J, leaving 5 bases unmatched. CDR1 is LNHDA and CDR2 is SQIVND in the germline V gene (reference sequence). The CDR3 length is 13 residues. The CDR3 protein is CASSAGLAHEQFF. The CDR3, as DNA: TGTGCCAGTAGTGCAGGACTAGCCCATGAGCAGTTCTTC.

The V and J genes are TRBV29-1 and TRBJ1-3; no reliable D call. The V and J ends lost 0 bases and 4 bases respectively, with 13 bases between them. The germline CDR1 and CDR2 sequences are SQVTM and ANQGSEA. The CDR3 spans 15 residues. As DNA, the CDR3 is TGCAGCGTTGAAGAAATACCGTGGCCAGGAAACACCATATATTTT. It codes for CSVEEIPWPGNTIYF.

This clone was detected once. V and J are TRBV9 and TRBJ1-2; no firm D call. Trimming took 4 bases from V and 5 from J, leaving 12 bases between them. The CDR3 has 13 residues. Per germline, CDR1 SGDLS and CDR2 YYNGEE. This chain's CDR3 is CASSPPAGYGYTF. The CDR3 nucleotides read TGTGCCAGCAGCCCCCCAGCAGGTTATGGCTACACCTTC.

V usage is TRBV6-6 and J usage is TRBJ2-7; TRBD1 agrees at 9 bases. The germline gives CDR1 MNHNY, CDR2 SVGAGI (reference sequence). The CDR3 length is 15 residues. The J segment lost 1 base and the V segment lost 5 bases, leaving 6 bases of the junction unmatched. CDR3 amino acids: CASSTRQGVSYEQYF. The CDR3 DNA follows: TGTGCCAGCAGTACTCGACAGGGGGTTTCCTACGAGCAGTACTTC.

Only a few counts were recorded for this clone. The chain uses TRBV5-4 and TRBJ2-5; 7 positions agree with TRBD2. Germline CDR1 SGHNT, CDR2 YYREEE (reference sequence). V lost 1 base to trimming and J lost 2 bases; unmatched junction nucleotides: 5. The CDR3 covers 15 residues. The CDR3 spells CASSLRAGQQETQYF. As DNA, the CDR3 is TGTGCCAGCAGCTTGAGAGCGGGGCAACAAGAGACCCAGTACTTC.

The V and J genes are TRBV7-9 and TRBJ1-2; no firm D call. With 4 bases removed from V and 4 bases from J, the gap between germline ends came to 4 bases. Germline CDR1 and CDR2: SEHNR and FQNEAQ (reference sequence). This CDR3 contains 11 residues. For the CDR3, the DNA is TGTGCCAGCAGCTCCGGCTATGGCTACACCTTC. Residues: CASSSGYGYTF.

This sequence joins TRBV18 and TRBJ2-1; D gene unclear. V was trimmed by 2 bases and J by 5 bases, leaving 19 bases between them. This CDR3 spans 17 amino acids. Germline V lookup: CDR1 KGHSH, CDR2 LQKENI. CDR3 sequence (DNA): TGTGCCAGCTCACCAGGTAGAAACAGCCTGTTGAACAATGAGCAGTTCTTC. This codes for CASSPGRNSLLNNEQFF.

The V call is TRBV5-1, the J call TRBJ2-5; D is undetermined. The CDR3 runs 13 residues. Trimming removed 4 bases from V and 0 bases from J, with 7 bases in between. CDR1 is SGHRS, CDR2 YFSETQ, per germline. CDR3 in amino acids: CASSLTNQETQYF. Here the CDR3 DNA reads TGCGCCAGCAGCCTCACTAACCAAGAGACCCAGTACTTC.

The chain couples TRBV7-9 to TRBJ2-3; TRBD2 matches 12 bases. Germline V gene lookup returns CDR1 SEHNR and CDR2 FQNEAQ (reference sequence). The CDR3 has 18 residues. The ends lost 1 base at V and 0 bases at J; junction bases unmatched: 5. This CDR3 is CASSLGLAGASSTDTQYF. Here the CDR3 DNA reads TGTGCCAGCAGCTTAGGACTAGCGGGAGCCTCTAGCACAGATACGCAGTATTTT. The full variable domain, with the rest looked up from reference TRBV7-9 and TRBJ2-3, is DTGVSQNPRHKITKRGQNVTFRCDPISEHNRLYWYRQTLGQGPEFLTYFQNEAQLEKSRLLSDRFSAERPKGSFSTLEIQRTEQGDSAMYLCASSLGLAGASSTDTQYFGPGTRLTVL.

The chain is built from TRBV7-8 and TRBJ2-7; tentative D call: TRBD1 (6 bases). CDR3 length: 13 residues. CDR1 is SGHVS, CDR2 FQNEAQ, per germline. The germline V and J ends were trimmed by 3 bases and 6 bases, with 12 bases remaining between them. CDR3 residues: CASSLSIRGEQYF. For the CDR3, the DNA is TGTGCCAGCAGCTTGTCTATCAGGGGCGAGCAGTACTTC.

This chain connects TRBV27 to TRBJ2-7, with D tentatively TRBD2 (6 bases). Germline V lookup: CDR1 MNHEY, CDR2 SMNVEV (reference sequence). V was clipped by 4 bases and J by 3 bases, with 10 bases between them. This CDR3 region has 13 residues. The CDR3 protein is CASSYGTDYEQYF. For the CDR3, the DNA is TGTGCCAGCAGTTACGGGACTGACTACGAGCAGTACTTC.

The genes are TRBV2 and TRBJ2-3; 8 bases fit TRBD1. The CDR3 has 17 amino acids. V lost 0 bases and J lost 2; bases outside the gene matches: 7. In germline, CDR1 is SNHLY, CDR2 FYNNEI. The CDR3 DNA follows: TGTGCCAGCAGTGAAGCGCACATGACAGGGGACACAGATACGCAGTATTTT. Residues: CASSEAHMTGDTDTQYF.

The chain is built from TRBV9 and TRBJ1-2; 11 bases map to TRBD1. Trimming cost V 3 bases and J 5 bases; bases outside gene matches: 6. Germline V CDR1 and CDR2: SGDLS, YYNGEE. The CDR3 has 15 amino acids. CDR3 region: CASSAAGQGGYGYTF. The CDR3 DNA sequence: TGTGCCAGCAGCGCAGCGGGACAGGGGGGGTATGGCTACACCTTC.

V is TRBV5-1 and J is TRBJ2-1, with a tentative D call TRBD2 (6 bases). Germline V gives CDR1 SGHRS, CDR2 YFSETQ. CDR3 length: 14 residues. V lost 4 bases and J 3 bases, leaving 11 bases between the germline ends. The CDR3 sequence is CASSIPTSYNEQFF. The CDR3 DNA is TGCGCCAGCAGCATCCCGACTAGCTACAATGAGCAGTTCTTC.